The 27 T cell receptor beta chains below all came from one sample that was sequenced in a study of T-cell memory formation after mild COVID-19. TCRdb passed the 5' RACE reads through MiXCR, listing each CDR3 protein once. The table includes around 110,000 distinct CDR3 sequences, roughly 14% detected once. Sequencing was carried out using PBMCs or a T cell subset sorted from them (not recorded which). The origin of the receptors is a man in his late teens or twenties who had mild COVID-19 (a few samples of this study predate the infection). Cell type and time point are not known.

This clonotype was detected many times. This sequence joins TRBV11-1 and TRBJ2-3; 8 nucleotides line up with TRBD1. This CDR3 is built from 15 residues. The V segment lost 2 bases and the J segment 6 bases; nucleotides outside the gene matches: 7. Germline-derived CDR1 and CDR2 are SGHAT and FQDESV (reference sequence). The CDR3 DNA reads TGTGCCAGCAGCTTACCCAGGGGGCTTGGGGATACGCAGTATTTT. Its protein product is CASSLPRGLGDTQYF.

This clonotype was observed many times. The rearrangement links TRBV6-1 to TRBJ2-3, with unresolved D. CDR3 length: 15 residues. The V and J ends lost 4 bases and 0 bases respectively, with 11 bases between them. Germline CDR1 MNHNS, CDR2 SASEGT. CDR3 in amino acids: CASSVGSTSTDTQYF. CDR3 coding DNA: TGTGCCAGCAGTGTAGGTAGTACTAGCACAGATACGCAGTATTTT.

The chain carries TRBV2 and TRBJ2-7; possibly TRBD2 for D (5 bases). V lost 6 bases and J 7 bases, leaving 7 bases between the germline ends. Looked up from germline, CDR1 is SNHLY and CDR2 is FYNNEI. The length of the CDR3 is 10 residues. DNA for the CDR3: TGTGCCAGCAGCACGGGGGAGCAGTACGTC. This gives the protein CASSTGEQYV.

V usage is TRBV7-9 and J usage is TRBJ1-2; maybe TRBD1 (5 bases). CDR3 length equals 13 residues. CDR1 is SEHNR, CDR2 FQNEAQ, per germline (reference sequence). The germline V and J ends were trimmed by 7 bases and 2 bases, with 11 bases remaining between them. CDR3 amino acids: CASTVDRNYGYTF. For the CDR3, the DNA is TGTGCCAGCACCGTCGACAGAAACTATGGCTACACCTTC.

The rearrangement links TRBV10-2 to TRBJ2-1; either TRBD1 or TRBD2 may fit D (6 bases each). Trimming removed 8 bases from V and 0 bases from J, with 8 bases in between. This CDR3 comprises 13 residues. The germline V gene has CDR1 WSHSY and CDR2 SAAADI. CDR3 residues: CASGGLSYNEQFF. CDR3 DNA: TGCGCCAGCGGGGGGCTCTCCTACAATGAGCAGTTCTTC.

V usage is TRBV4-1 and J usage is TRBJ2-7; D unresolved. V was trimmed by 1 base and J by 7 bases, leaving 8 bases between them. Germline-derived CDR1 and CDR2 are MGHRA and YSYEKL. The CDR3 sequence is 12 residues long. CDR3 sequence: CASSQVGWEQYF. CDR3 DNA: TGCGCCAGCAGCCAAGTGGGGTGGGAGCAGTACTTC.

This clonotype was recorded at least ten times. The chain is built from TRBV7-3 and TRBJ2-3, with TRBD2 matching over 10 bases. CDR1 and CDR2 (germline): SGHTA, FQGTGA. This CDR3 has 15 residues. Germline trimming cut 6 bases from V and 2 bases from J; bases unmatched to any gene: 5. CDR3 sequence: CASSPGLADTDTQYF. In DNA form, the CDR3 reads TGTGCCAGCAGTCCTGGACTAGCGGACACAGATACGCAGTATTTT.

Only a few counts were recorded for this clonotype. The chain is built from TRBV7-9 and TRBJ1-2; D gene uncertain. The CDR3 totals 13 residues. Per germline, CDR1 SEHNR and CDR2 FQNEAQ (reference sequence). The V and J ends lost 1 base and 5 bases respectively, with 8 bases between them. CDR3 region: CASSLGRTYGYTF. CDR3 coding DNA: TGTGCCAGCAGCTTAGGTCGGACGTATGGCTACACCTTC.

This chain connects TRBV5-1 to TRBJ2-6; D is possibly TRBD1 (6 bases). The CDR3 has 15 residues. V was pared by 3 bases and J by 2 bases, with 9 bases between. CDR1 and CDR2 from the germline V gene are SGHRS and YFSETQ. The DNA of the CDR3 is TGCGCCAGCAGCTCCAGGGGTGCTGGGGCCAACGTCCTGACTTTC. Translation gives CASSSRGAGANVLTF.

Ten or more counts support this clonotype. The chain has TRBV5-1 and TRBJ1-4; 7 bases map to TRBD1. Per germline, CDR1 SGHRS and CDR2 YFSETQ. CDR3 length: 16 amino acids. V trimming: 3 bases; J trimming: 0 bases; junction bases outside the gene matches: 5. CDR3 sequence: CASSWGTVATNEKLFF. The CDR3 DNA follows: TGCGCCAGCAGCTGGGGGACAGTTGCAACTAATGAAAAACTGTTTTTT.

A few counts support this clonotype. This sequence joins TRBV2 and TRBJ1-1, with 9 bases matching TRBD1. The CDR3 runs to 13 residues. CDR1 is SNHLY and CDR2 is FYNNEI in the germline V gene. V lost 6 bases, J lost 5 bases, and 4 bases stayed unmatched. CDR3 region: CASRDRGRTEAFF. In DNA form, the CDR3 reads TGTGCCAGCAGGGACAGGGGTCGGACTGAAGCTTTCTTT.

The genes are TRBV24-1 and TRBJ1-1, with TRBD1 matching over 7 bases. This CDR3 comprises 14 residues. Germline V CDR1 and CDR2: KGHDR, SFDVKD. J gave up 7 bases and V 1 base, and 5 bases lay outside the gene matches. The CDR3 region is CATSDFGTDYEAFF. For the CDR3, the DNA is TGTGCCACCAGTGATTTCGGGACAGACTATGAAGCTTTCTTT.

A few counts support this clonotype. This sequence joins TRBV4-1 and TRBJ2-1, with TRBD1 matching over 8 bases. The ends lost 5 bases at V and 5 bases at J; junction bases unmatched: 8. The CDR3 is 15 amino acids. The germline V gene encodes CDR1 MGHRA and CDR2 YSYEKL. For the CDR3, the DNA is TGCGCCAGCAGCGTGCGGACAGGGAGAGACAATGAGCAGTTCTTC. Protein product: CASSVRTGRDNEQFF.

This clonotype was picked up a small number of times. The chain combines TRBV6-5 with TRBJ2-5; a weak D match, TRBD2 (5 bases). Looked up from germline, CDR1 is MNHEY and CDR2 is SVGAGI. V lost 5 bases and J 1 base, leaving 11 bases between the germline ends. The CDR3 contains 14 residues. CDR3 DNA sequence: TGTGCCAGCAGTACAGTGGGGAGCCAAGAGACCCAGTACTTC. Translation gives CASSTVGSQETQYF.

This clonotype was found a few times. This chain links TRBV4-3 with TRBJ2-1; 8 nucleotides align to TRBD2. V lost 3 bases to trimming and J lost 9 bases; unmatched junction nucleotides: 10. This CDR3 is 15 amino acids long. Germline CDR1 reads LGHNA; CDR2 reads YSLEER. In nucleotides, the CDR3 is TGCGCCAGCAGCCACGGGGGGGGGCCTTTCGCTGAGCAGTTCTTC. Translation: CASSHGGGPFAEQFF.

The chain combines TRBV10-3 with TRBJ1-5; TRBD1 matches 11 bases. This CDR3 is 13 amino acids long. V was clipped by 6 bases and J by 9 bases; unmatched bases: 4. The germline V gene has CDR1 ENHRY and CDR2 SYGVKD. The CDR3 spells CAIRAGTGGPQHF. The CDR3 DNA reads TGTGCCATCAGGGCCGGGACAGGGGGGCCCCAGCATTTT.

This clonotype was seen repeatedly, ten times or more. The rearrangement joins TRBV4-3 to TRBJ2-1; 9 nucleotides align to TRBD2. Germline-derived CDR1 and CDR2 are LGHNA and YSLEER. CDR3 length: 16 residues. V shed 0 bases and J 4 bases; nucleotides not matched to a gene: 4. CDR3 DNA: TGCGCCAGCAGCCAAGATTCCGCGGGGGGGTACAATGAGCAGTTCTTC. It codes for CASSQDSAGGYNEQFF.

At least ten counts were recorded for this clonotype. The J gene is TRBJ2-7, the V gene TRBV6-6; D unclear. The CDR3 runs 12 residues. Trimming removed 0 bases at V and 6 bases at J, with 6 bases between. The germline V gene encodes CDR1 MNHNY and CDR2 SVGAGI (reference sequence). DNA of the CDR3: TGTGCCAGCAGTTACTCGACTCGCGAGCAGTACTTC. It codes for CASSYSTREQYF.

The CDR3 loop is CASSPGTGGDYEQFF. CDR3 bases: TGCGCCAGCAGCCCCGGGACAGGGGGCGATTATGAGCAGTTCTTC. The genes are TRBV4-3 and TRBJ2-1; 12 nucleotides line up with TRBD1. Germline V gene sequence: CDR1 LGHNA, CDR2 YSLEER. Germline trimming cut 4 bases from V and 8 bases from J; bases unmatched to any gene: 6. CDR3 size: 15 residues.

This clonotype came up a few times. This chain links TRBV20-1 with TRBJ1-4; D may be TRBD1 (6 bases). CDR1 DFQATT and CDR2 SNEGSKA come from the germline V gene (reference sequence). The CDR3 extends over 14 amino acids. Trimming shortened V by 5 bases and J by 7 bases, and 17 bases separated the two germline ends. Here the CDR3 reads CSAPTGPRLEKLFF. The CDR3 DNA reads TGCAGTGCTCCTACAGGGCCCCGTCTTGAAAAACTGTTTTTT.

This clonotype was picked up many times. V usage is TRBV12-3 or TRBV12-4 and J usage is TRBJ2-2; a weak D match, TRBD2 (5 bases). Trimming took off 2 bases at V and 1 base at J, with 8 bases between the two ends. The CDR3 runs 15 residues. CDR3 sequence: CASSLTRLNTGELFF. The CDR3 DNA reads TGTGCCAGCAGTTTAACTAGACTGAACACCGGGGAGCTGTTTTTT.

Ten or more counts support this clonotype. This chain connects TRBV7-9 to TRBJ1-5, with no clear D. The CDR3 spans 14 residues. Per germline, CDR1 SEHNR and CDR2 FQNEAQ (reference sequence). Trimming took off 5 bases at V and 0 bases at J, with 8 bases between the two ends. The CDR3 DNA is TGTGCCAGCAGCCCGGAATATAGCAATCAGCCCCAGCATTTT. Translation gives CASSPEYSNQPQHF.

The rearrangement joins TRBV27 to TRBJ1-1; D might be TRBD1 (5 bases). Deletions cut 7 bases from V and 11 bases from J, with 26 bases between. CDR1 and CDR2 (germline): MNHEY, SMNVEV (reference sequence). The CDR3 length is 15 residues. CDR3 loop: CASKTQGSGRFLAFF. Here the CDR3 DNA reads TGTGCCAGCAAGACACAAGGGTCGGGACGCTTTCTGGCTTTCTTT.

The genes are TRBV7-9 and TRBJ1-6; D is possibly TRBD1 (5 bases). CDR1 SEHNR and CDR2 FQNEAQ come from the germline V gene (reference sequence). The CDR3 runs to 14 residues. Trimming cost V 3 bases and J 10 bases, with 13 bases left between them. CDR3: CASSLGEVNSPLHF. As DNA, the CDR3 is TGTGCCAGCAGCTTGGGGGAAGTGAACTCACCCCTCCACTTT.

This clonotype was counted between two and nine times. The V gene is TRBV11-2, the J gene TRBJ1-5, with D hard to call. The CDR3 contains 14 residues. Germline loops: CDR1 SGHAT, CDR2 FQNNGV. V was cut by 5 bases and J by 7 bases, with 15 bases left in between. The CDR3 is CASSLGPYGQPQHF. The DNA for the CDR3 is TGTGCCAGCAGCCTCGGGCCGTATGGGCAGCCCCAGCATTTT.

V usage is TRBV4-3 and J usage is TRBJ2-3, with D perhaps given as TRBD1 or TRBD2 (5 bases each). V was trimmed by 0 bases and J by 3 bases, leaving 13 bases between them. Per germline, CDR1 LGHNA and CDR2 YSLEER. The CDR3 is 16 amino acids. The CDR3 here is CASSQEGVGFTDTQYF. For the CDR3, the DNA is TGCGCCAGCAGCCAAGAGGGGGTCGGGTTTACAGATACGCAGTATTTT.

This clonotype appeared many times. The rearrangement links TRBV29-1 to TRBJ1-1; the D is unclear. From germline, CDR1 is SQVTM and CDR2 ANQGSEA. The germline V and J ends were trimmed by 5 bases and 11 bases, with 15 bases remaining between them. The CDR3 has 11 amino acids. CDR3 in amino acids: CSVTFLQDAFF. The CDR3 DNA follows: TGCAGCGTTACCTTTCTCCAGGATGCTTTCTTT.